Below, 21 T cell receptor beta chains from the same sample are listed, as sequenced in a study of blood T cells in healthy people across ages. Using a J-beta primer mix together with a sample-barcoded 5' primer, a second PCR was run for about 7 to 12 cycles. One entry per CDR3 protein, called by TCRdb with MiXCR from the 5' RACE reads. The table has some 670,000 distinct CDR3 sequences, 45% to 60% seen once. Sequenced: blood. These receptors were obtained from an elderly woman in good health.

For this clonotype: Just one base apart from a much larger clone, this may be a read error. This chain links TRBV7-2 with TRBJ2-7; TRBD2 might be the D (5 bases). The germline V and J ends were trimmed by 4 bases and 7 bases, with 17 bases remaining between them. Germline lookup yields CDR1 SGHTA and CDR2 FQGNSA. The CDR3 runs to 14 residues. For the CDR3, the DNA is TGTGCCAGCAGCTCGAGGGCAGGATGGAATGAGCAGTACTTC. Protein: CASSSRAGWNEQYF.

This clonotype was picked up many times. J is TRBJ1-1 and V is TRBV6-5; D perhaps matches TRBD1 (5 bases). The germline gives CDR1 MNHEY, CDR2 SVGAGI. The CDR3 contains 13 residues. V was trimmed by 5 bases and J by 1 base, leaving 8 bases between them. Here the CDR3 DNA reads TGTGCCAGCAGTCGGACAAGGAACACTGAAGCTTTCTTT. Its protein is CASSRTRNTEAFF.

V is TRBV12-3 or TRBV12-4 and J is TRBJ2-7; D is unresolved. This CDR3 region has 12 residues. Trimming shortened V by 3 bases and J by 0 bases, and 3 bases separated the two germline ends. The CDR3 DNA is TGTGCCAGCAGTTTTTACTCCTACGAGCAGTACTTC. This translates into CASSFYSYEQYF.

The chain joins TRBV11-2 to TRBJ2-3; 7 bases match TRBD2. This CDR3 has 18 residues. V lost 1 base and J lost 4; bases outside the gene matches: 14. From germline, CDR1 is SGHAT and CDR2 FQNNGV. The CDR3 here is CASSLGGRAFGSADTQYF. DNA of the CDR3: TGTGCCAGCAGCTTAGGAGGGAGGGCCTTCGGCTCGGCAGATACGCAGTATTTT.

The rearrangement joins TRBV5-1 to TRBJ2-7; D is tentatively TRBD1 or TRBD2 (5 bases each). The CDR3 covers 13 residues. Looked up from germline, CDR1 is SGHRS and CDR2 is YFSETQ. Trimming left V 4 bases short and J 5 bases short, with 13 bases between. The CDR3 bases are TGCGCCAGCAGCCACAACCTGGGGGACGAGCAGTACTTC. Residues: CASSHNLGDEQYF.

A remark on this clonotype: This could be a read error, since a much larger clone is one nucleotide away. J is TRBJ2-1 and V is TRBV5-1, with a tentative D call TRBD1 (5 bases). CDR1 is SGHRS, CDR2 YFSETQ, per germline. The CDR3 has 15 amino acids. The CDR3 bases are TGCGTCAGCAGCTTGGTGGGGCCCTCCTACAATGAGCAGTTCTTC. Translation: CVSSLVGPSYNEQFF. Complete variable domain (other parts from reference TRBV5-1 and TRBJ2-1): KAGVTQTPRYLIKTRGQQVTLSCSPISGHRSVSWYQQTPGQGLQFLFEYFSETQRNKGNFPGRFSGRQFSNSRSEMNVSTLELGDSALYLCVSSLVGPSYNEQFFGPGTRLTVL.

The rearrangement joins TRBV28 to TRBJ2-4; 8 nucleotides align to TRBD1. This CDR3 is built from 17 residues. CDR1 MDHEN and CDR2 SYDVKM come from the germline V gene. The trim removed 5 bases at V and 1 base at J, leaving 10 bases unmatched. DNA of the CDR3: TGTGCCAGCAGTCCTCCCGGGACAGGTCCGGCCAAAAACATTCAGTACTTC. Translation gives CASSPPGTGPAKNIQYF.

The chain has TRBV28 and TRBJ2-4; D gene uncertain. V lost 4 bases, J lost 0 bases, and 10 bases lay in between. CDR1 is MDHEN and CDR2 is SYDVKM in the germline V gene. This CDR3 comprises 15 residues. The CDR3 DNA is TGTGCCAGCAGTTCCCCCGCGCTAGCCAAAAACATTCAGTACTTC. Translating it yields CASSSPALAKNIQYF.

There are many counts of this clonotype. The chain joins TRBV4-1 to TRBJ2-1; 13 bases are shared with TRBD2. Germline V gives CDR1 MGHRA, CDR2 YSYEKL. The CDR3 extends over 16 amino acids. V was clipped by 2 bases and J by 5 bases; unmatched bases: 3. The CDR3 region has the DNA TGCGCCAGCAGCCAACACGGGACTAGCGGGAACAATGAGCAGTTCTTC. Protein product: CASSQHGTSGNNEQFF.

This clonotype occurred many times. The chain links TRBV25-1 to TRBJ2-3, with TRBD2 as a possible D gene (5 bases). This CDR3 is 16 amino acids long. With 9 bases removed from V and 6 bases from J, the gap between germline ends came to 25 bases. Germline CDR1 MGHDK, CDR2 SYGVNS. This chain's CDR3 is CASLYTRAGVPDTQYF. In DNA, the CDR3 is TGTGCCAGTCTTTATACGAGGGCCGGGGTTCCGGATACGCAGTATTTT.

The chain couples TRBV4-3 to TRBJ2-7, with D possibly matching TRBD2 (6 bases). From germline, CDR1 is LGHNA and CDR2 YSLEER. The V end lost 0 bases, the J end lost 3 bases, and 9 bases lay between the germline ends. The CDR3 has 14 amino acids. In DNA, the CDR3 is TGCGCCAGCAGCCAAGATGTGGGAGGCTACGAGCAGTACTTC. Its protein product is CASSQDVGGYEQYF.

This clonotype appeared a few times. V usage is TRBV27 and J usage is TRBJ2-7; maybe TRBD2 (5 bases). Germline V gene data show CDR1 as MNHEY and CDR2 as SMNVEV (reference sequence). V was cut by 7 bases and J by 7 bases, with 17 bases left in between. The CDR3 spans 13 residues. Here the CDR3 reads CASMAGSLREQYF. The CDR3 DNA is TGTGCCAGCATGGCTGGGAGCCTCCGGGAGCAGTACTTC.

The chain has TRBV5-4 and TRBJ2-4; D remains unclear. The V and J ends lost 1 base and 13 bases respectively, with 18 bases between them. The CDR3 runs to 14 residues. Germline CDR1 reads SGHNT; CDR2 reads YYREEE (reference sequence). In DNA form, the CDR3 reads TGTGCCAGCAGCTTGAGCAGCTCTAACAATGAGCAGTACTTC. The encoded protein is CASSLSSSNNEQYF.

This rearrangement joins TRBV7-9 to TRBJ2-3; 9 bases map to TRBD2. From germline, CDR1 is SEHNR and CDR2 FQNEAQ (reference sequence). J was trimmed by 0 bases and V by 3 bases; bases with no gene match: 4. This CDR3 has 16 residues. The CDR3 is CASSFGLAPSTDTQYF. In DNA form, the CDR3 reads TGTGCCAGCAGCTTTGGACTAGCGCCTAGCACAGATACGCAGTATTTT.

This clonotype has at least ten counts. This sequence joins TRBV20-1 and TRBJ1-2; D is unresolved. The V end lost 5 bases, the J end lost 7 bases, and 8 bases lay between the germline ends. The CDR3 has 10 amino acids. CDR1 and CDR2 (germline): DFQATT, SNEGSKA (reference sequence). The CDR3 protein is CSAVLSGYTF. In DNA, the CDR3 is TGCAGTGCTGTGTTGAGTGGCTACACCTTC.

The chain carries TRBV28 and TRBJ1-1, with 10 bases aligning to TRBD1. Germline V gene data show CDR1 as MDHEN and CDR2 as SYDVKM. The junction had 8 bases not matched to a gene; V was cut back by 6 bases and J by 4 bases. The CDR3 sequence is 15 residues long. The CDR3: CASSPWGQGRTEAFF. The CDR3 nucleotides read TGTGCCAGCAGCCCGTGGGGACAGGGGCGCACTGAAGCTTTCTTT.

Details on this clonotype: A read error may be the cause here, since a much bigger clone is one base away. This sequence joins TRBV12-3 or TRBV12-4 and TRBJ2-3; tentatively, D is TRBD1 (5 bases). The CDR3 consists of 16 residues. The CDR3 DNA follows: TGTGCCAGCAGTTTCTTAGGGGTAAGAAGCACAGATACGGAGTATTTT. Translation gives CASSFLGVRSTDTEYF.

The rearrangement links TRBV20-1 to TRBJ2-7; D possibly uses TRBD1 or TRBD2 (9 bases each). This CDR3 is 20 amino acids long. Germline CDR1 reads DFQATT; CDR2 reads SNEGSKA (reference sequence). The CDR3 DNA sequence: TGCAGGGGACAGGGACTAGCAGTAGGCCCCCGGCATGGGAGCTCCTACGAGCAGTACTTC. Amino acids: CRGQGLAVGPRHGSSYEQYF.

This clonotype was detected ten times or more. The J gene is TRBJ2-1, the V gene TRBV18, with D uncertain. Germline CDR1 KGHSH, CDR2 LQKENI. V was pared by 1 base and J by 6 bases, with 4 bases between. The CDR3 has 12 amino acids. The CDR3 here is CASSPQFNEQFF. CDR3 DNA: TGTGCCAGCTCACCACAGTTCAATGAGCAGTTCTTC.

This sequence joins TRBV20-1 and TRBJ2-7; 9 bases match TRBD2. The length of the CDR3 is 15 residues. Looked up from germline, CDR1 is DFQATT and CDR2 is SNEGSKA (reference sequence). The V segment lost 5 bases and the J segment 7 bases; nucleotides outside the gene matches: 15. CDR3 loop: CSASLAGEVRNEQYF. The CDR3 nucleotides are TGCAGTGCTTCTTTAGCGGGAGAAGTCAGAAATGAGCAGTACTTC.

The J gene is TRBJ2-7, the V gene TRBV5-4; either TRBD1 or TRBD2 may supply D (6 bases each). The closer fit of TRBJ2-5 to the DNA end suggests the J call may be wrong. The CDR3 consists of 14 residues. CDR1 is SGHNT and CDR2 is YYREEE in the germline V gene (reference sequence). The CDR3 here is CASSSRDIQETQYF. DNA of the CDR3: TGTGCCAGCAGCTCGCGGGACATTCAAGAGACCCAGTACTTC.